What follows describes a single T cell receptor beta chain. These data are taken from a study of blood T cell repertoires in COVID-19. Study-wide background: The United States, Italy and Spain provided the acute and convalescent COVID-19 samples. PBMCs, B-cell-depleted T cells, or T cells were the source of the cDNA or gDNA that made up the material.

Membership in each cohort depended on participant-reported clinical history. Per the original data handling: Amplification with reference gene primers provided the estimates of nucleated cell counts. Data came from immunoSEQ multiplex PCR; TCRdb stores just in-frame clones and leaves some out. The V and J calls and the clone size are those of that table, but D and trimming were determined from the DNA. The sample carries roughly 160,000 clones, around 85% recorded once. The sample was PBMCs or T cells enriched from blood (not recorded which). The clonotype was recovered from a woman in her thirties or forties with acute COVID-19.

CDR3 sequence: CASSQSGQVRSYEQYF. The CDR3 nucleotides are TGTGCCAGCAGCCAATCGGGACAGGTTCGCTCCTACGAGCAGTACTTC. This chain links TRBV3-1 (or the pseudogene TRBV3-2) with TRBJ2-7; 8 bases fit TRBD1. Losses at the gene ends were 2 bases for V and 0 bases for J; bases not matched to a gene: 6. This CDR3 region has 16 residues. Germline CDR1 is LGHDT and CDR2 is YNNKEL (reference sequence).